These 8 T cell receptor beta chains were sequenced from one sample in a study of PD-L1 blockade in urothelial cancer. Time point: pretreatment peripheral blood. The repertoire was sequenced with immunoSEQ multiplex PCR; TCRdb's copy has only in-frame clones and lacks some. The table records about 88,000 clones, roughly 90% of them present only once. Sequenced material: PBMCs, taken around atezolizumab (anti-PD-L1) treatment. Source of these receptors: a woman over 75 with urothelial cancer.

The chain carries TRBV10-2 and TRBJ2-1; TRBD2 matches 13 bases. Germline V gene data show CDR1 as WSHSY and CDR2 as SAAADI. The CDR3 is made up of 16 amino acids. Trimming removed 8 bases from V and 8 bases from J; junction bases left unmatched: 12. The CDR3 DNA reads TGCGCCAGCCAACTTACCGGGACTAGCGGGACGGATGAGCAGTTCTTC. Residues: CASQLTGTSGTDEQFF.

This clone has only one observation. The chain is built from TRBV4-2 and TRBJ1-5, with TRBD1 matching 8 bases. Looked up from germline, CDR1 is LGHNA and CDR2 is YNFKEQ. J lost 0 bases, V lost 3 bases, and 7 bases had no gene match. The CDR3 contains 17 residues. CDR3 amino acids: CASSHRGQGNSNQPQHF. In nucleotides, the CDR3 is TGTGCCAGCAGCCACCGCGGACAGGGCAATAGCAATCAGCCCCAGCATTTT.

The chain recombines TRBV5-6 with TRBJ2-3, with TRBD2 as a possible D gene (6 bases). Germline V gives CDR1 SGHDT, CDR2 YYEEEE. CDR3 length: 15 amino acids. Trimming shortened V by 4 bases and J by 0 bases, and 12 bases separated the two germline ends. CDR3 in amino acids: CASSGGASSTDTQYF. CDR3 in DNA: TGTGCCAGCAGCGGCGGGGCCTCCAGCACAGATACGCAGTATTTT.

The chain combines TRBV5-4 with TRBJ2-1; 14 bases are shared with TRBD2. Germline-derived CDR1 and CDR2 are SGHNT and YYREEE (reference sequence). V shed 4 bases and J 1 base; nucleotides not matched to a gene: 10. The CDR3 is 19 amino acids. This CDR3 reads CASSVGLAGASISYNEQFF. DNA for the CDR3: TGTGCCAGCAGCGTGGGACTAGCGGGAGCGTCGATATCCTACAATGAGCAGTTCTTC. The full variable domain, completed using reference TRBV5-4 and TRBJ2-1, is ETGVTQSPTHLIKTRGQQVTLRCSSQSGHNTVSWYQQALGQGPQFIFQYYREEENGRGNFPPRFSGLQFPNYSSELNVNALELDDSALYLCASSVGLAGASISYNEQFFGPGTRLTVL.

The rearrangement links TRBV7-3 to TRBJ2-1; TRBD2 aligns across 9 bases. Looked up from germline, CDR1 is SGHTA and CDR2 is FQGTGA. This CDR3 spans 16 amino acids. Germline trimming cut 5 bases from V and 6 bases from J; bases unmatched to any gene: 11. Written as DNA, the CDR3 is TGTGCCAGCAGCGTAATAGCGGGAGTGGTCTCCAATGAGCAGTTCTTC. It encodes CASSVIAGVVSNEQFF.

This clone was detected once. The rearrangement links TRBV9 to TRBJ2-3, with D possibly TRBD2 on 7 matching bases. The V and J ends lost 2 bases and 6 bases respectively, with 16 bases between them. Per the germline V gene, CDR1 is SGDLS and CDR2 is YYNGEE. The CDR3 runs to 15 residues. The CDR3 bases are TGTGCCAGCAGCGTGGGGGGGGCCCCGGCGGATACGCAGTATTTT. Its translation is CASSVGGAPADTQYF.

The chain carries TRBV2 and TRBJ1-5, with D unresolved. The CDR3 is 13 residues long. The ends were cut back, 7 bases at V and 4 bases at J, with 11 bases in the middle. CDR1 is SNHLY and CDR2 is FYNNEI in the germline V gene. The CDR3 protein is CASKGLENQPQHF. The DNA for the CDR3 is TGTGCCAGCAAAGGACTGGAAAATCAGCCCCAGCATTTT.

This chain uses TRBV5-1 with TRBJ2-1; 7 positions agree with TRBD2. J lost 0 bases, V lost 0 bases, and 0 bases had no gene match. The CDR3 loop spans 15 amino acids. The germline V gene has CDR1 SGHRS and CDR2 YFSETQ. The CDR3 nucleotides read TGCGCCAGCAGCTTGGCTAGCGGCTCCTACAATGAGCAGTTCTTC. Its protein product is CASSLASGSYNEQFF.